This T cell receptor beta chain was sequenced in a study of blood T cell repertoires in COVID-19. Trimming removed 8 bases from V and 5 bases from J; junction bases left unmatched: 7. Germline V CDR1 and CDR2: MNHEY, SVGAGI. This CDR3 has 13 amino acids. Original data processing: Estimation of nucleated cell counts was performed using reference gene primer amplification. Using immunoSEQ multiplex PCR, the repertoire was profiled, and TCRdb retains in-frame clones only, with some absent. V and J calls and clone size are those listed in that table; D and trimming were worked out from the DNA. The data hold more than 70,000 clones, with approximately 80% observed a single time. This clone showed up just once.

The J gene is TRBJ2-7, the V gene TRBV6-5; 9 nucleotides align to TRBD2. The sample taken for sequencing was peripheral blood. The sequence derives from an elderly woman with active or convalescent COVID-19. The CDR3 bases are TGTGCCAGCGCGGGAGGGCCTTCCAACGAGCAGTACTTC. Amino acids: CASAGGPSNEQYF.